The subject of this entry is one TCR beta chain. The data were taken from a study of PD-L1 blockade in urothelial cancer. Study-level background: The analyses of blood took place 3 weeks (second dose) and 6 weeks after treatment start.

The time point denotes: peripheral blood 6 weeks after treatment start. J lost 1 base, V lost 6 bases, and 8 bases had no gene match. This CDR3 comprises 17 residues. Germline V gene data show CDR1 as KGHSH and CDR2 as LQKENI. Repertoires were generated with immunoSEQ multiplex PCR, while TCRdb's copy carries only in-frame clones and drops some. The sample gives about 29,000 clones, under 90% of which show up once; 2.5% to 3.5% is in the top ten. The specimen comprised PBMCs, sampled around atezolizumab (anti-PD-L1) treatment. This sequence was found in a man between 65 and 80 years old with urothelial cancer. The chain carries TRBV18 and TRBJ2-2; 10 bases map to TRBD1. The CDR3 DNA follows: TGTGCCAGCTCCCCAAAACGGGACAGGGGGAACACCGGGGAGCTGTTTTTT. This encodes CASSPKRDRGNTGELFF.